This TCR beta chain originates from a study of T cell responses to AZD1222 COVID-19 vaccine. Study-level findings and limits: Just a handful of people given AZD1222 tested seropositive at baseline. Vaccine-associated CD4 TCRs spanned spike, dominant at 160-218 and 743-854. Mostly white British, mostly female donors; authors suggested clonal diversity may be underestimated.

Turning to this clone: What it binds is not known.

Germline V lookup: CDR1 SGDLS, CDR2 YYNGEE. The CDR3 has 14 amino acids. V was cut by 5 bases and J by 3 bases, with 13 bases left in between. TCRdb's copy holds only in-frame clones and misses some; the assay was immunoSEQ multiplex PCR. The sample carries some 130,000 clones, over 75% recorded once. V usage is TRBV9 and J usage is TRBJ2-3, with D tentatively TRBD2 (6 bases). The input for sequencing was peripheral blood, taken on day 0 of AZD1222 vaccination. The source is an adult in good health. The CDR3 nucleotides read TGTGCCAGCAGTCCAGGGAGCGGGACAGATACGCAGTATTTT. Amino acids: CASSPGSGTDTQYF.